The 32 T cell receptor beta chains presented below share a single source sample, sequenced in a study of shared clonotypes between healthy human individuals. The data were produced by immunoSEQ multiplex PCR, yet TCRdb's version contains in-frame clones alone and is incomplete. The sample includes about 1.4 million clones, around 95% of them seen just once. The sample comprised naive CD4+ T cells sorted from blood. Stated subset: CD45RA+ positively selected. Every receptor here comes from a man aged 25 to 40 in good health.

J is TRBJ2-1 and V is TRBV5-1; possible D gene TRBD2, 6 bases. CDR3 length equals 16 residues. Germline values: CDR1 SGHRS, CDR2 YFSETQ. Trimming shortened V by 4 bases and J by 5 bases, and 19 bases separated the two germline ends. In nucleotides, the CDR3 is TGCGCCAGCAGCCAAGTTTTAGGGCTAGCGAACAATGAGCAGTTCTTC. It specifies CASSQVLGLANNEQFF.

V is TRBV4-3 and J is TRBJ2-3; tentative D call: TRBD2 (6 bases). The V end lost 1 base, the J end lost 6 bases, and 14 bases lay between the germline ends. CDR1 and CDR2 (germline): LGHNA, YSLEER. The CDR3 covers 15 residues. CDR3 coding DNA: TGCGCCAGCAGCCAAGGCGGAGGGCCGGGGGATACGCAGTATTTT. This gives the protein CASSQGGGPGDTQYF.

DNA for the CDR3: TGTGCCAGCAGTGCCCGGGCACCCAGCACAGATACGCAGTATTTT. It yields the protein CASSARAPSTDTQYF. The J gene is TRBJ2-3, the V gene TRBV25-1, with D uncertain. The germline CDR1 and CDR2 sequences are MGHDK and SYGVNS. The CDR3 consists of 15 residues. V lost 4 bases to trimming and J lost 0 bases, with 11 bases between them. The full variable domain, completed using reference TRBV25-1 and TRBJ2-3, is EADIYQTPRYLVIGTGKKITLECSQTMGHDKMYWYQQDPGMELHLIHYSYGVNSTEKGDLSSESTVSRIRTEHFPLTLESARPSHTSQYLCASSARAPSTDTQYFGPGTRLTVL.

A note on this clone: The same CDR3 can be traced to other DNA sequences in this sample. This sequence joins TRBV2 and TRBJ1-5; D unresolved. The germline V gene has CDR1 SNHLY and CDR2 FYNNEI. Trimming cost V 8 bases and J 0 bases, with 5 bases left between them. This CDR3 contains 12 residues. CDR3 nucleotides: TGTGCCAGCGGGGTTAGCAATCAGCCCCAGCATTTT. This gives the protein CASGVSNQPQHF.

This chain uses TRBV15 with TRBJ2-3; tentative D call: TRBD2 (5 bases). CDR3 length: 14 amino acids. Germline V gene data show CDR1 as LNHNV and CDR2 as YYDKDF (reference sequence). V lost 3 bases and J 5 bases, leaving 12 bases between the germline ends. The DNA of the CDR3 is TGTGCCACCAGCAGGGGGAGCATGCAAGATACGCAGTATTTT. This translates into CATSRGSMQDTQYF.

The rearrangement uses TRBV5-6 and TRBJ2-7; TRBD1 or TRBD2 may be the D gene (5 bases each). With 4 bases removed from V and 7 bases from J, the gap between germline ends came to 15 bases. The CDR3 extends over 13 amino acids. CDR1 SGHDT and CDR2 YYEEEE come from the germline V gene. CDR3 nucleotides: TGTGCCAGCAGCCTTTTTTGGGGACGAGAGCAGTACTTC. It encodes CASSLFWGREQYF.

The chain links TRBV5-1 to TRBJ2-5, with D tentatively TRBD1 (5 bases). The germline V and J ends were trimmed by 7 bases and 0 bases, with 13 bases remaining between them. This CDR3 spans 14 amino acids. Germline V gene sequence: CDR1 SGHRS, CDR2 YFSETQ. DNA for the CDR3: TGCGCCAGCGCTAATTGGGGCAACCAAGAGACCCAGTACTTC. This sequence encodes CASANWGNQETQYF.

The rearrangement links TRBV5-1 to TRBJ2-1; 14 bases align to TRBD2. V was pared by 4 bases and J by 2 bases, with 8 bases of the junction left unmatched. The CDR3 runs 18 residues. Germline V lookup: CDR1 SGHRS, CDR2 YFSETQ. The DNA of the CDR3 is TGCGCCAGCAGCGTGGGACTAGCGGGAGTCCTTCCCTACAATGAGCAGTTCTTC. It translates to CASSVGLAGVLPYNEQFF.

The chain has TRBV19 and TRBJ1-1; D unresolved. CDR1 is LNHDA, CDR2 SQIVND, per germline (reference sequence). Trimming pared 7 bases from V and 0 bases from J, leaving 15 bases between. This CDR3 spans 15 amino acids. CDR3 loop: CASTIGRRVNTEAFF. In nucleotides, the CDR3 is TGTGCCAGTACCATAGGGCGGCGGGTGAACACTGAAGCTTTCTTT.

This clone appeared once. The J gene is TRBJ1-3, the V gene TRBV5-5; D not resolved. The CDR3 extends over 16 amino acids. With 3 bases removed from V and 1 base from J, the gap between germline ends came to 14 bases. From germline, CDR1 is SGHKS and CDR2 YYEKEE (reference sequence). The CDR3 here is CASSSTAGSSGNTIYF. The CDR3 coding sequence is TGTGCCAGCAGCTCAACTGCAGGTTCTTCTGGAAACACCATATATTTT.

The chain employs TRBV4-3 and TRBJ2-2; D is perhaps TRBD2 (5 bases). Between the trimmed V and J ends, which lost 4 bases and 3 bases, there was a span of 12 bases. The CDR3 is 15 amino acids. Germline lookup yields CDR1 LGHNA and CDR2 YSLEER. CDR3 in amino acids: CASSPAPGDTGELFF. CDR3 nucleotides: TGCGCCAGCAGCCCCGCACCCGGGGACACCGGGGAGCTGTTTTTT.

The chain combines TRBV21-1 with TRBJ2-7; TRBD2 is the table's D call, not checked against the DNA. TRBV21-1 is described as a pseudogene. There are 18 residues in the CDR3. In DNA form, the CDR3 reads TGTGCCAGCAGCAAAGGGGCTACAGGGGCTAGCGGGCCCTACGAGCAGTACTTC. This codes for CASSKGATGASGPYEQYF.

The chain couples TRBV5-8 to TRBJ2-2; D call uncertain. Germline V gene sequence: CDR1 SGHTS, CDR2 YDEGEE. V gave up 4 bases and J gave up 5 bases, with 12 bases separating them. The CDR3 consists of 14 residues. CDR3 coding DNA: TGTGCCAGCAGCCCGACATCCGTGACCGGGGAGCTGTTTTTT. Its translation: CASSPTSVTGELFF.

For this clone: The sample has other DNA sequences that encode this CDR3 too. This sequence joins TRBV28 and TRBJ1-4; possible D gene TRBD1, 6 bases. Germline CDR1 reads MDHEN; CDR2 reads SYDVKM. This CDR3 has 14 residues. V shed 3 bases and J shed 3 bases, with 8 bases lying between them. CDR3 coding DNA: TGTGCCAGCAGTTTTCCAGGGGCTAATGAAAAACTGTTTTTT. Its translation is CASSFPGANEKLFF.

This clone has only one observation. CDR3 amino acids: CASSLTTDSYEQYF. CDR3 coding DNA: TGTGCCAGCAGCTTAACGACTGATTCCTACGAGCAGTACTTC. The chain is built from TRBV7-3 and TRBJ2-7; no clear D. The V end lost 0 bases, the J end lost 1 base, and 7 bases lay between the germline ends. The germline V gene encodes CDR1 SGHTA and CDR2 FQGTGA. The CDR3 spans 14 residues.

V is TRBV7-2 and J is TRBJ2-7; 10 positions agree with TRBD1. The CDR3 runs 13 residues. Germline V gene sequence: CDR1 SGHTA, CDR2 FQGNSA. Germline trimming cut 7 bases from V and 5 bases from J; bases unmatched to any gene: 5. The CDR3 reads CASKDRGFHEQYF. CDR3 bases: TGTGCCAGCAAGGACAGGGGGTTCCACGAGCAGTACTTC.

This clone was counted once. This sequence joins TRBV30 and TRBJ2-3; D is uncertain. The CDR3 contains 12 residues. Trimming removed 0 bases at V and 9 bases at J, with 10 bases between. Germline assignment: CDR1 GTSNPN and CDR2 SVGIG (reference sequence). CDR3 protein: CAWSVLLGTQYF. CDR3 DNA: TGTGCCTGGAGTGTACTTCTGGGGACGCAGTATTTT.

The V call is TRBV6-5, the J call TRBJ2-2; D uncertain. The CDR3 is 14 residues long. V lost 6 bases to trimming and J lost 1 base, with 9 bases between them. Germline values: CDR1 MNHEY, CDR2 SVGAGI. In DNA form, the CDR3 reads TGTGCCAGCAGCGCCGTTGAGAACACCGGGGAGCTGTTTTTT. This gives the protein CASSAVENTGELFF.

Regarding this clone: This sample also contains other DNA sequences that code for the same CDR3. The chain couples TRBV18 to TRBJ2-3; D is possibly TRBD1 (5 bases). CDR3 length: 14 residues. Germline CDR1 reads KGHSH; CDR2 reads LQKENI. Deletions cut 3 bases from V and 4 bases from J, with 11 bases between. This chain's CDR3 is CASSPGREPDTQYF. The CDR3 DNA reads TGTGCCAGCTCACCGGGCAGGGAACCAGATACGCAGTATTTT. Drawing the rest from reference TRBV18 and TRBJ2-3, the complete variable domain is NAGVMQNPRHLVRRRGQEARLRCSPMKGHSHVYWYRQLPEEGLKFMVYLQKENIIDESGMPKERFSAEFPKEGPSILRIQQVVRGDSAAYFCASSPGREPDTQYFGPGTRLTVL.

The chain recombines TRBV10-2 with TRBJ2-5, with 7 nucleotides matching TRBD2. V lost 0 bases, J lost 2 bases, and 6 bases stayed unmatched. Germline CDR1 reads WSHSY; CDR2 reads SAAADI. CDR3 length equals 16 residues. CDR3 bases: TGCGCCAGCAGTGAGTCGTCTAGCGGAAAGCAAGAGACCCAGTACTTC. Its translation is CASSESSSGKQETQYF.

The CDR3 here is CAWRTGAKTEAFF. The CDR3 nucleotides are TGTGCCTGGAGAACGGGGGCGAAGACTGAAGCTTTCTTT. The rearrangement uses TRBV30 and TRBJ1-1; the D gene is possibly TRBD1 (6 bases). Between the trimmed V and J ends, which lost 3 bases and 5 bases, there was a span of 13 bases. The CDR3 length is 13 residues. Germline-derived CDR1 and CDR2 are GTSNPN and SVGIG (reference sequence).

Turning to this clone: The same CDR3 also results from other DNA sequences found in this sample. The chain employs TRBV5-4 and TRBJ2-1; 9 nucleotides match TRBD1. Germline trimming cut 3 bases from V and 3 bases from J; bases unmatched to any gene: 4. Germline V lookup: CDR1 SGHNT, CDR2 YYREEE (reference sequence). CDR3 length equals 15 residues. The CDR3 here is CASSSGQGSYNEQFF. CDR3 DNA: TGTGCCAGCAGCTCAGGACAGGGGAGCTACAATGAGCAGTTCTTC.

This clone was observed once. The gene calls are TRBV6-1 and TRBJ2-7; the match to TRBD1 covers 8 bases. This CDR3 is 14 amino acids long. The germline V gene has CDR1 MNHNS and CDR2 SASEGT. With V trimmed by 9 bases and J by 5 bases, 12 bases remained unmatched. CDR3 bases: TGTGCCAGTGTCCGGGACAGGTCTTCCGACGAGCAGTACTTC. Translation: CASVRDRSSDEQYF.

The chain is built from TRBV19 and TRBJ1-2; D is unclear. CDR3 length equals 14 residues. Germline loops: CDR1 LNHDA, CDR2 SQIVND (reference sequence). Trimming removed 5 bases at V and 3 bases at J, with 13 bases between. As DNA, the CDR3 is TGTGCCAGTAGTCGCTGGGAGACGGACTATGGCTACACCTTC. Translated, it gives CASSRWETDYGYTF.

The chain has TRBV11-1 and TRBJ2-3; the match to TRBD2 covers 8 bases. The V segment lost 3 bases and the J segment 1 base; nucleotides outside the gene matches: 6. Germline V gene sequence: CDR1 SGHAT, CDR2 FQDESV (reference sequence). The CDR3 runs to 16 residues. The CDR3 DNA sequence: TGTGCCAGCAGCTTCCTGACTAGCGACCGCACAGATACGCAGTATTTT. Translating it yields CASSFLTSDRTDTQYF.

This sequence joins TRBV18 and TRBJ2-7; the D gene is possibly TRBD1 (6 bases). The CDR3 covers 17 residues. Trimming removed 3 bases at V and 5 bases at J, with 23 bases between. Germline assignment: CDR1 KGHSH and CDR2 LQKENI. CDR3 DNA: TGTGCCAGCTCACCTGCGTCTCGACAGGACCTCTTGCACGAGCAGTACTTC. Translated: CASSPASRQDLLHEQYF.

The J gene is TRBJ2-7, the V gene TRBV5-1; D gene uncertain. CDR3 length equals 14 residues. V was clipped by 0 bases and J by 2 bases, with 9 bases between them. Germline loops: CDR1 SGHRS, CDR2 YFSETQ. CDR3 sequence (DNA): TGCGCCAGCAGCTTGGGCAGTCCAACCTACGAGCAGTACTTC. Protein sequence: CASSLGSPTYEQYF.

The chain joins TRBV27 to TRBJ2-1, with D possibly called TRBD1 or TRBD2 (5 bases each). V was clipped by 0 bases and J by 6 bases, with 18 bases between them. Germline V lookup: CDR1 MNHEY, CDR2 SMNVEV (reference sequence). The CDR3 sequence is 17 residues long. In DNA form, the CDR3 reads TGTGCCAGCAGTTTATCGAGGGTTGGGGAGAGGGGCAATGAGCAGTTCTTC. Residues: CASSLSRVGERGNEQFF.

The chain links TRBV18 to TRBJ1-5; no definite D call. Trimming shortened V by 2 bases and J by 5 bases, and 13 bases separated the two germline ends. CDR3 length: 15 amino acids. Germline lookup yields CDR1 KGHSH and CDR2 LQKENI. CDR3 sequence (DNA): TGTGCCAGCTCACCAGTAGGGTTGGTTGATCAGCCCCAGCATTTT. This codes for CASSPVGLVDQPQHF.

V usage is TRBV20-1 and J usage is TRBJ1-2; unclear D gene. Germline values: CDR1 DFQATT, CDR2 SNEGSKA (reference sequence). The CDR3 contains 11 residues. V was shortened by 6 bases and J by 4 bases, with 9 bases between the two germline ends. For the CDR3, the DNA is TGCAGTGCAAGGCCCCCCTATGGCTACACCTTC. This encodes CSARPPYGYTF.

The rearrangement uses TRBV28 and TRBJ1-4; D not certain. The CDR3 sequence is 15 residues long. From germline, CDR1 is MDHEN and CDR2 SYDVKM. The ends were cut back, 6 bases at V and 5 bases at J, with 16 bases in the middle. CDR3: CASRDTQAGNEKLFF. DNA of the CDR3: TGTGCCAGCAGGGATACCCAGGCGGGGAATGAAAAACTGTTTTTT.

The chain couples TRBV7-2 to TRBJ2-7; D not resolved. CDR3 length equals 12 residues. Germline V CDR1 and CDR2: SGHTA, FQGNSA. V lost 1 base, J lost 7 bases, and 8 bases lay in between. CDR3 coding DNA: TGTGCCAGCAGCTTAGGTCATCTGGAGCAGTACTTC. Translated: CASSLGHLEQYF.